Below are 2 T cell receptor beta chains sequenced from a single sample in a study of blood T cell repertoires in COVID-19. Clones were read by immunoSEQ multiplex PCR, and TCRdb kept only the in-frame ones, dropping some. This table holds about 260,000 clones, 75% to 90% found once. Sequencing was done on a sample of peripheral blood. The receptors were sampled from a man aged 25-45 years with active or convalescent COVID-19.

The chain recombines TRBV15 with TRBJ2-3; 7 bases are shared with TRBD2. The CDR3 length is 14 residues. The germline V gene encodes CDR1 LNHNV and CDR2 YYDKDF (reference sequence). Trimming took 1 base from V and 4 from J; bases not matched to a gene: 2. The CDR3 DNA follows: TGTGCCACCAGCAGAGTGGGAGGGCCAGATACGCAGTATTTT. This sequence encodes CATSRVGGPDTQYF.

The genes are TRBV7-3 and TRBJ2-1; 9 nucleotides agree with TRBD2. This CDR3 region has 15 residues. V lost 0 bases to trimming and J lost 7 bases; unmatched junction nucleotides: 4. Germline CDR1 is SGHTA and CDR2 is FQGTGA. CDR3 in DNA: TGTGCCAGCAGCTTAACTAGCGGGGGTAGAAATGAGCAGTTCTTC. Its protein product is CASSLTSGGRNEQFF.